This T cell receptor (beta chain) was identified in a study of siplizumab effects on memory and regulatory T cells. Germline assignment: CDR1 SGHTA and CDR2 FQGNSA. This CDR3 spans 14 amino acids. The junction had 6 bases not matched to a gene; V was cut back by 6 bases and J by 3 bases. Findings and caveats of the study: Among mappable alloreactive CD4+ clones, the Treg-derived fraction averaged around 63% with siplizumab versus 25% to 30% in controls. No assignable naive or memory phenotype existed for roughly 80-97% of proliferating CD4+ or CD8+ clones. Unstimulated subsets captured only a minor fraction of alloreactive clones.

Regarding this clone: No antigen is known for it.

Measured with immunoSEQ multiplex PCR; TCRdb has only the in-frame clones, and not every one. Of 50,000 to 70,000 clones in the sample, around 96% were seen once. Sequenced: naive CD8+ T cells sorted from blood. The receptor comes from a human donor in good health. V usage is TRBV7-2 and J usage is TRBJ2-7; 9 bases are a match to TRBD1. CDR3 loop: CASRAPGQGYEQYF. The DNA for the CDR3 is TGTGCCAGCAGAGCTCCGGGACAGGGCTACGAGCAGTACTTC.